A selection of T cell receptor beta chains follows, all from one sample in a study of shared clonotypes between healthy human individuals. Sequencing was performed with immunoSEQ multiplex PCR; in TCRdb, only in-frame clones are kept and a portion is missing. The sample yields millions of clones, roughly 95% seen once. Sequenced: naive CD4+ T cells sorted from blood. The receptors here all came from a man aged 18 to 35 in good health. Both conserved end residues are part of each CDR3. The D gene is left open where the match is weak. Some rows mark clone size as missing; the rest say once, few, many or name a class of expanded clone.

CDR3 length | clone size | D gene | J gene | V gene | CDR3 DNA | CDR3 protein
13 | - | - | TRBJ2-2 | TRBV30 | TGTGCCTGGAGTGCCCAGGGACCCGGGGAGCTGTTTTTT | CAWSAQGPGELFF
16 | - | TRBD2 | TRBJ2-3 | TRBV10-1 | TGCGCCAGCAGTGAGTCCTCTAGCGGGTTCATGGATACGCAGTATTTT | CASSESSSGFMDTQYF
13 | - | - | TRBJ1-1 | TRBV27 | TGTGCCAGCAGTTCCTTAACGAACACTGAAGCTTTCTTT | CASSSLTNTEAFF
15 | - | - | TRBJ1-4 | TRBV7-8 | TGTGCCAGCAGCCACGCCGGGACGGCTCCGGAAAAACTGTTTTTT | CASSHAGTAPEKLFF
14 | - | - | TRBJ1-5 | TRBV4-3 | TGCGCCAGCAGCCAAGATATGGGCAGGCAGCCCCAGCATTTT | CASSQDMGRQPQHF
17 | - | TRBD2 | TRBJ2-7 | TRBV5-1 | TGCGCCAGCAGCTCCGGACTAGCGGGGACTCCCCGGCTCGAGCAGTACTTC | CASSSGLAGTPRLEQYF
13 | - | - | TRBJ1-2 | TRBV28 | TGTGCCAGCAGCCGTACCATCTCTAGTGGCTACACCTTC | CASSRTISSGYTF
14 | - | - | TRBJ1-2 | TRBV19 | TGTGCCAGTAGTATAAGTGCAGGGAACTATGGCTACACCTTC | CASSISAGNYGYTF
19 | - | - | TRBJ1-6 | TRBV5-4 | TGTGCCAGCAGCTTCGGCCGGGACAAAACCTTCTCCTATAATTCACCCCTCCACTTT | CASSFGRDKTFSYNSPLHF
16 | few | - | TRBJ2-7 | TRBV6-1 | TGTGCCAGCAGTGAAATTAGATGGCTATTGAACTACGAGCAGTACTTC | CASSEIRWLLNYEQYF
13 | - | TRBD1 | TRBJ1-1 | TRBV6-5 | TGTGCCAGCAGTGGGTGGACAGGGGGAAATGCTTTCTTT | CASSGWTGGNAFF
15 | - | TRBD1 | TRBJ1-5 | TRBV5-5 | TGTGCCAGCAGCTTGGAGGGGACAGGGAATCAGCCCCAGCATTTT | CASSLEGTGNQPQHF
17 | once | TRBD2 | TRBJ2-1 | TRBV5-6 | TGTGCCAGCAGGCTTCTTTCTAGCGCGGGAGGGTACAATGAGCAGTTCTTC | CASRLLSSAGGYNEQFF
14 | - | - | TRBJ2-7 | TRBV28 | TGTGCCAGCACCCTGAGTGGGTTCTCCTACGAGCAGTACTTC | CASTLSGFSYEQYF
16 | - | TRBD2 | TRBJ2-7 | TRBV9 | TGTGCCAGCAGCGAGACTAGCGGGAGGCCCCCCTACGAGCAGTACTTC | CASSETSGRPPYEQYF
16 | - | - | TRBJ2-3 | TRBV5-1 | TGCGCCAGCAGCCCTTCGGCGGGGGCTTGGACAGATACGCAGTATTTT | CASSPSAGAWTDTQYF
12 | - | - | TRBJ1-2 | TRBV7-2 | TGTGCCAGCAGCTTAGACGGCTATGGCTACACCTTC | CASSLDGYGYTF
14 | - | - | TRBJ1-3 | TRBV4-3 | TGCGCCAGCAGCCAGGCCGTGTCGGGGAACACCATATATTTT | CASSQAVSGNTIYF
13 | - | - | TRBJ2-7 | TRBV6-5 | TGTGCCAGCGAAACACGGACGTCGGGGGAGCAGTACTTC | CASETRTSGEQYF
15 | - | - | TRBJ2-7 | TRBV27 | TGTGCCAGCAGTTTAGGCGGTTTCGGATCCTACGAGCAGTACTTC | CASSLGGFGSYEQYF
8 | - | - | TRBJ1-6 | TRBV6-5 | TGTGCCAGCAGTTTCGGATATTTT | CASSFGYF
15 | once | - | TRBJ2-7 | TRBV11-2 | TGTGCCAGCACCGAACCGGGCGGGTTCTCCTACGAGCAGTACTTC | CASTEPGGFSYEQYF
15 | - | TRBD2 | TRBJ2-1 | TRBV10-3 | TGTGCCATCAGTGAGTCGGGAGGGGACTACAATGAGCAGTTCTTC | CAISESGGDYNEQFF
13 | - | - | TRBJ1-1 | TRBV6-5 | TGTGCCAGCAGCACCGGGACGAACACTGAAGCTTTCTTT | CASSTGTNTEAFF
14 | once | - | TRBJ1-3 | TRBV30 | TGTGCCTGGAGTGTAGATGGCTCTGGAAACACCATATATTTT | CAWSVDGSGNTIYF
17 | - | - | TRBJ2-3 | TRBV9 | TGTGCCAGCAGCGTAGAGGGTCTAGCAGATAGCACAGATACGCAGTATTTT | CASSVEGLADSTDTQYF
14 | - | TRBD1 | TRBJ2-7 | TRBV10-3 | TGTGCCATCAGGGAGGGGACAGGGGGCTTCGAGCAGTACTTC | CAIREGTGGFEQYF
15 | - | TRBD1 | TRBJ2-2 | TRBV7-7 | TGTGCTAGCAGCCCGGGACAGGGAAACACCGGGGAGCTGTTTTTT | CASSPGQGNTGELFF
18 | - | - | TRBJ1-5 | TRBV21-1 | TGTGCCAGCAGTTACTCGTTCCGGGACAGGGGGTTCAATCAGCCCCAGCATTTT | CASSYSFRDRGFNQPQHF
13 | once | - | TRBJ1-2 | TRBV9 | TGTGCCAGCAGCGAGGCAGCTAACTATGGCTACACCTTC | CASSEAANYGYTF
15 | - | TRBD2 | TRBJ2-3 | TRBV10-3 | TGTGCCATCAGTGAACTAGCGGGTGTCACAGATACGCAGTATTTT | CAISELAGVTDTQYF
13 | - | - | TRBJ1-1 | TRBV7-6 | TGTGCCAGCAGCCAGGACGGAAACACTGAAGCTTTCTTT | CASSQDGNTEAFF
14 | - | - | TRBJ2-1 | TRBV5-1 | TGCGCCAGCAGCTTGGTTGCTAGCCGCAGTGAGCAGTTCTTC | CASSLVASRSEQFF
13 | - | - | TRBJ1-1 | TRBV2 | TGTGCCAGCAGTGACAGGGTCGATGGTGAAGCTTTCTTT | CASSDRVDGEAFF
14 | once | - | TRBJ2-4 | TRBV10-1 | TGCGCCAGCAGTGACGGGGTAGCCAAAAACATTCAGTACTTC | CASSDGVAKNIQYF
16 | - | TRBD2 | TRBJ2-1 | TRBV10-1 | TGCGCCAGCAGTGAGTTGAATACGGGGGGGACACGGGAGCAGTTCTTC | CASSELNTGGTREQFF
16 | - | - | TRBJ2-1 | TRBV28 | TGTGCCAGCTCCCCGAGAGGTGTACCGGTCTACAATGAGCAGTTCTTC | CASSPRGVPVYNEQFF
11 | few | - | TRBJ1-6 | TRBV7-9 | TGTGCCAGCAATGGGAATTCACCCCTCCACTTT | CASNGNSPLHF
16 | - | - | TRBJ2-2 | TRBV13 | TGTGCCAGCAGCTTAGGCTCGCTTTCCGACACCGGGGAGCTGTTTTTT | CASSLGSLSDTGELFF
17 | - | TRBD1 | TRBJ2-1 | TRBV6-1 | TGTGCCAGCAGTGAAGCCGCGTTGAGACAGGGACACAATGAGCAGTTCTTC | CASSEAALRQGHNEQFF
14 | - | TRBD2 | TRBJ2-7 | TRBV28 | TGTGCCACCTTACGTGGGGGAGGGGACCCCGAGCAGTACTTC | CATLRGGGDPEQYF
17 | - | TRBD2 | TRBJ2-7 | TRBV11-2 | TGTGCCAGCAGCTTAACTAGCGGGGCCCCGAAATCCTACGAGCAGTACTTC | CASSLTSGAPKSYEQYF
16 | once | TRBD2 | TRBJ2-7 | TRBV7-2 | TGTGCCAGCAGCCAGGGACTAGCGGGACTTTCCTACGAGCAGTACTTC | CASSQGLAGLSYEQYF
17 | once | TRBD2 | TRBJ2-7 | TRBV6-1 | TGTGCCAGCAGTGGTCGACTAGCGGAGCCAGTGAGGCTCGAGCAGTACTTC | CASSGRLAEPVRLEQYF
17 | - | - | TRBJ1-3 | TRBV18 | TGTGCCAGCTCACCCTTTGTTGGGGGCGCAACTGGAAACACCATATATTTT | CASSPFVGGATGNTIYF
15 | - | TRBD1 | TRBJ2-7 | TRBV5-4 | TGTGCCAGCAGCTTGTCGGGACAGGCCGCCTACGAGCAGTACTTC | CASSLSGQAAYEQYF
13 | - | - | TRBJ1-4 | TRBV2 | TGTGCCAGCAAGGGACGCTGGGATGAAAAACTGTTTTTT | CASKGRWDEKLFF
15 | - | - | TRBJ2-3 | TRBV5-1 | TGCGCCAGCAGTTCGACGAGGTTAAGCACAGATACGCAGTATTTT | CASSSTRLSTDTQYF
14 | - | - | TRBJ1-1 | TRBV11-3 | TGTGCCAGCAGCTCCGACAGAGTGAACACTGAAGCTTTCTTT | CASSSDRVNTEAFF
15 | - | - | TRBJ2-5 | TRBV9 | TGTGCCAGCAGCGTAGCCCCAAACTTAAAAGAGACCCAGTACTTC | CASSVAPNLKETQYF
13 | - | - | TRBJ1-1 | TRBV19 | TGTGCCAGTGCCCGGGTCAGGGCCACTGAAGCTTTCTTT | CASARVRATEAFF